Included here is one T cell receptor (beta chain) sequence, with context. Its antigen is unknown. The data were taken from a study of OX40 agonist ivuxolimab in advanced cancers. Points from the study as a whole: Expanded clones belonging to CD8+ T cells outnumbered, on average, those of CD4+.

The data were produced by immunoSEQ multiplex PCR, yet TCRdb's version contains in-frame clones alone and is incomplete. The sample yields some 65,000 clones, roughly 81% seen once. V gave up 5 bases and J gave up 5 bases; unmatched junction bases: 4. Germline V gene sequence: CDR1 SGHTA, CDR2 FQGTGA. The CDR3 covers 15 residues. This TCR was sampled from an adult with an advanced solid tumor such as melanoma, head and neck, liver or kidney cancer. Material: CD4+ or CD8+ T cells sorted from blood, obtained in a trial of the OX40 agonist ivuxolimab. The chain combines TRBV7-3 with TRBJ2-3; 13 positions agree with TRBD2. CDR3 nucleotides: TGTGCCAGCAGCCGGACTAGCGGGAGACGAGATACGCAGTATTTT. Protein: CASSRTSGRRDTQYF. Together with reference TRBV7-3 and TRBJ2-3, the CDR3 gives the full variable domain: GAGVSQTPSNKVTEKGKYVELRCDPISGHTALYWYRQSLGQGPEFLIYFQGTGAADDSGLPNDRFFAVRPEGSVSTLKIQRTERGDSAVYLCASSRTSGRRDTQYFGPGTRLTVL.